Listed below are T cell receptor beta chains from one sample, sequenced in a study of response to subunit inactivated influenza vaccine. TCRdb analysed the RT-PCR reads with MiXCR anew, one entry per CDR3 protein. The sample lists hundreds of thousands of distinct CDR3 sequences; around 16% were seen once. The sample consisted of PBMCs from blood, taken 11 to 12 days after vaccination. Receptors originate from a man aged 45 to 65 who received an inactivated influenza vaccine. The CDR3 runs from the conserved cysteine through the conserved F or W. D genes are given only for firm matches. Rows may omit the clone size; those that give it use once, few, many or a size class.

>TRBD1|many|TRBJ2-5|TRBV20-1
CSASGTGHHQETQYF
TGCAGTGCTTCCGGGACAGGGCATCACCAAGAGACCCAGTACTTC
>-|-|TRBJ2-7|TRBV4-3
CASSLFRVEPSSYEQYF
TGCGCCAGCAGTCTATTCCGAGTGGAGCCGAGCTCCTACGAGCAGTACTTC
>TRBD1|few|TRBJ2-3|TRBV6-1
CASSTPRQGGADTQYF
TGTGCCAGCAGTACGCCGCGACAGGGGGGCGCAGATACGCAGTATTTT
>TRBD2|few|TRBJ2-3|TRBV6-1
CASSQVRGGLGTQYF
TGTGCCAGCAGTCAAGTCCGGGGAGGGCTTGGTACGCAGTATTTT
>-|many|TRBJ2-1|TRBV24-1
CATSDFGGEQFF
TGTGCCACCAGTGATTTTGGGGGAGAGCAGTTCTTC
>TRBD2|few|TRBJ2-3|TRBV29-1
CSVDVAGDGTDTQYF
TGCAGCGTTGACGTAGCGGGAGATGGCACAGATACGCAGTATTTT
>-|many|TRBJ1-6|TRBV6-1
CATIWGGRSNNSPLHF
TGTGCCACCATATGGGGGGGGCGCTCAAATAATTCACCCCTCCACTTT
>-|-|TRBJ2-1|TRBV20-1
CSARDDFRKGTINEQFF
TGCAGTGCTAGAGATGATTTTCGAAAGGGTACGATTAATGAGCAGTTCTTC
>TRBD2|few|TRBJ2-1|TRBV7-8
CASSYSGLVVNEQFF
TGTGCCAGCAGCTATTCGGGACTAGTTGTCAATGAGCAGTTCTTC
>TRBD2|-|TRBJ2-1|TRBV20-1
CSARRGTSGGDEQFF
TGCAGTGCTAGGAGGGGGACTAGCGGGGGGGATGAGCAGTTCTTC
>-|-|TRBJ2-1|TRBV19
CASSINRLATYNEQFF
TGTGCCAGTAGTATAAACCGGCTAGCGACCTACAATGAGCAGTTCTTC
>-|-|TRBJ1-5|TRBV5-6
CASGPGLAQPQHF
TGTGCCAGCGGCCCCGGGCTAGCTCAGCCCCAGCATTTT
>-|-|TRBJ2-2|TRBV28
CASSLWTEHGELFF
TGTGCCAGCAGTCTCTGGACAGAACACGGGGAGCTGTTTTTT
>TRBD1|-|TRBJ1-1|TRBV20-1
CSARDTGGAGTEAFF
TGCAGTGCTAGGGATACAGGGGGCGCGGGTACTGAAGCTTTCTTT